This T cell receptor (beta chain) was captured in a study of T cell responses to AZD1222 COVID-19 vaccine. Across the study: Researchers grouped second doses given at about 4 or about 12 weeks into one pool.

CDR3 length: 13 amino acids. Trimming cost V 4 bases and J 1 base, with 7 bases left between them. Libraries were prepared by immunoSEQ multiplex PCR; TCRdb keeps only in-frame clonotypes and omits some of them. This table has about 140,000 clones, 92% appearing once. The origin of this receptor is an adult in good health. The sequencing here drew on peripheral blood, taken on day 0 of AZD1222 vaccination. J is TRBJ1-1 and V is TRBV12-3 or TRBV12-4; D uncertain. CDR3 in amino acids: CASSSRGNTEAFF. The CDR3 DNA sequence: TGTGCCAGCAGTTCCCGGGGGAACACTGAAGCTTTCTTT.